This T cell receptor (beta chain) was obtained from a study of OX40 agonist ivuxolimab in advanced cancers. As for the study in general: Patients were given ivuxolimab, an antibody that agonizes OX40 (CD134). Study-wide points: The study did not work out the antigen specificity of the expanded peripheral T cells. At 0.1 to 3.0 mg/kg, clonal expansion of CD4+ and CD8+ blood T cells had occurred by week 6.

Trimming removed 3 bases from V and 2 bases from J, with 10 bases in between. Germline V gene sequence: CDR1 KGHSH, CDR2 LQKENI. CDR3 length equals 14 residues. Autoimmune disease history or systemic immunosuppression barred patients. TCRdb's table, derived via immunoSEQ multiplex PCR, lists solely in-frame clones and lacks some. The sample includes fewer than 85,000 clones, roughly 85% seen only once; the top ten take approximately 0.78%. As concerns this clone: The antigen is unknown.

Sample: CD4+ or CD8+ T cells sorted from blood, taken in a trial of the OX40 agonist ivuxolimab. The source is an adult with an advanced solid tumor such as melanoma, head and neck, liver or kidney cancer. The chain joins TRBV18 to TRBJ2-5; the D is unclear. The CDR3 spells CASSPAALQETQYF. The CDR3, as DNA: TGTGCCAGCTCACCTGCAGCGCTTCAAGAGACCCAGTACTTC.